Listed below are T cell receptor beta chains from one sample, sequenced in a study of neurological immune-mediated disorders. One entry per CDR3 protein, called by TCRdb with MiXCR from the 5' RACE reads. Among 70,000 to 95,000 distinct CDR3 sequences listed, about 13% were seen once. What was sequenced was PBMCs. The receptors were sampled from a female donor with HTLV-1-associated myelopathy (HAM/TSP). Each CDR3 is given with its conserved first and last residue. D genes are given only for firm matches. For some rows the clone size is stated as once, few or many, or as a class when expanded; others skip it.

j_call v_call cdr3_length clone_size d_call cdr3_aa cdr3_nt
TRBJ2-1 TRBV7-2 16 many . CASSLLDAGAQNEQFF TGTGCCAGCAGCTTACTGGATGCGGGGGCCCAAAATGAGCAGTTCTTC
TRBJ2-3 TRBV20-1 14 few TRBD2 CSARVRGGTDTQYF TGCAGTGCTAGAGTACGGGGGGGCACAGATACGCAGTATTTT
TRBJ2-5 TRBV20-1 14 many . CSASKPGKQETQYF TGCAGTGCTAGTAAGCCGGGGAAGCAAGAGACCCAGTACTTC
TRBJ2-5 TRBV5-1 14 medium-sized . CASSLVTSEETQYF TGCGCCAGCAGCTTGGTTACTAGTGAGGAGACCCAGTACTTC
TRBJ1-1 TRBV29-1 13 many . CSVEGPGTPEAFF TGCAGCGTTGAAGGGCCCGGGACCCCTGAAGCTTTCTTT
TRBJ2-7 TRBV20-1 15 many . CSARVESRTPYEQYF TGCAGTGCTAGAGTGGAGTCTCGTACTCCCTACGAGCAGTACTTC
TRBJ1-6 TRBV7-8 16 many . CASSLVGGIGNSPLHF TGTGCCAGCAGCTTAGTGGGAGGTATAGGCAATTCACCCCTCCACTTT
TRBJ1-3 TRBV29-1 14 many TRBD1 CSVRRGTGTNTIYF TGCAGCGTCCGACGCGGGACAGGGACAAACACCATATATTTT
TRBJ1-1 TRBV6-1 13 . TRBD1 CATSDRESTEAFF TGTGCCACCTCGGACAGGGAATCCACTGAAGCTTTCTTT
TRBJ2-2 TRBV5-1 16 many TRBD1 CASSSLTGGNTGELFF TGCGCCAGCAGCTCGCTGACAGGGGGCAACACCGGGGAGCTGTTTTTT
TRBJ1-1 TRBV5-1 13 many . CASSLDSRTEAFF TGCGCCAGCAGCTTGGACAGCCGCACTGAAGCTTTCTTT
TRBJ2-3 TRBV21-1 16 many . CASSRRLAARGDTQYF TGTGCCAGCAGCAGGAGGCTAGCGGCTCGGGGAGATACGCAGTATTTT
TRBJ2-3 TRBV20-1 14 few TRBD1 CSATQGWATDTQYF TGCAGTGCCACACAGGGGTGGGCCACAGATACGCAGTATTTT
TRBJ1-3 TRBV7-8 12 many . CATRNSGNTIYF TGTGCCACTCGGAACTCTGGAAACACCATATATTTT
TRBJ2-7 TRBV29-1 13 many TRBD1 CSVGQGENYEQYF TGCAGCGTTGGACAGGGTGAGAACTACGAGCAGTACTTC
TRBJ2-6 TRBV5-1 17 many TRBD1 CANSRTGSSSGANVLTF TGCGCCAACAGCCGGACAGGGTCGAGCTCTGGGGCCAACGTCCTGACTTTC
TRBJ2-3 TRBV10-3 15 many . CAISFGTPSTDTQYF TGTGCCATCAGTTTTGGGACTCCGAGCACAGATACGCAGTATTTT
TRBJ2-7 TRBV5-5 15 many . CASSLGGTSTYEQYF TGTGCCAGCAGCTTGGGTGGGACATCTACCTACGAGCAGTACTTC
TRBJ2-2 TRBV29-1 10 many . CSVWAGELFF TGCAGCGTTTGGGCCGGGGAGCTGTTTTTT
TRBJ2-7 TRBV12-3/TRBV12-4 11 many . CASTQGYEQYF TGTGCCAGCACCCAGGGCTACGAGCAGTACTTC
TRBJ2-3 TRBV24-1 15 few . CATSLSWTLPDTQYF TGTGCCACCAGCCTCTCATGGACACTTCCAGATACGCAGTATTTT
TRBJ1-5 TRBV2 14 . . CARSQRAQVEPQHF TGTGCCAGATCCCAGAGGGCCCAGGTTGAACCCCAGCATTTT
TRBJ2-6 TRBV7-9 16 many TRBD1 CASSRGQISGANVLTF TGTGCCAGCAGCCGGGGACAGATCTCCGGGGCCAACGTCCTGACTTTC
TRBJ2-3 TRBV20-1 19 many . CSARLPPGQGLAGEDTQYF TGCAGTGCTAGATTACCACCGGGACAGGGGCTAGCGGGGGAAGATACGCAGTATTTT
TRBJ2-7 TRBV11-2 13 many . CASSRPAVYEQYF TGTGCCAGCAGCCGACCCGCCGTCTACGAGCAGTACTTC
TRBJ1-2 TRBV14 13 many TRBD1 CASSQQGVVGYTF TGTGCCAGCAGCCAGCAGGGGGTCGTCGGCTACACCTTC
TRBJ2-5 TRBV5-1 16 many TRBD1 CASRPPGTGGSETQYF TGCGCCAGCAGACCACCCGGGACAGGGGGCAGCGAGACCCAGTACTTC
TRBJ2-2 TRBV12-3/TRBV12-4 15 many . CASSFRRGKTGKLFF TGTGCCAGCAGTTTCAGGAGGGGGAAAACCGGGAAGCTGTTTTTT
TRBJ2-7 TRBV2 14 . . CASSDRGGAGEQYF TGTGCCAGCAGTGATAGGGGGGGGGCTGGGGAGCAGTACTTC
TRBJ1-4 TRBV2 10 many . CASRRTALFF TGTGCCAGCAGGAGGACAGCCCTGTTTTTT
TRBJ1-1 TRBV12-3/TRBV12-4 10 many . CASSSFEAFF TGTGCCAGCAGTTCCTTCGAAGCTTTCTTT
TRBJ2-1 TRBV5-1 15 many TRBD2 CASSRSGGAMDEQFF TGCGCCAGCAGCCGTAGCGGGGGGGCCATGGATGAGCAGTTCTTC
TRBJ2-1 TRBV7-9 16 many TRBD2 CASSLVGGGGYNEQFF TGTGCCAGCAGCTTAGTGGGCGGGGGAGGCTACAATGAGCAGTTCTTC
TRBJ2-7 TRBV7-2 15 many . CASRKQVAGSYEQYF TGTGCCAGCAGGAAGCAGGTAGCCGGCTCCTACGAGCAGTACTTC
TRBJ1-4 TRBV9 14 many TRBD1 CASSANDRGEKLFF TGTGCCAGCAGCGCGAACGACAGGGGTGAAAAACTGTTTTTT
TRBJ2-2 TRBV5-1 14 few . CASSLVRITGELFF TGCGCCAGCAGCTTGGTTAGGATCACCGGGGAGCTGTTTTTT
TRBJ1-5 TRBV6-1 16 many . CASSEGAALSNQPQHF TGTGCCAGCAGTGAAGGGGCAGCACTTAGCAATCAGCCCCAGCATTTT
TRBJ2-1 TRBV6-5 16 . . CASSYSFVPGRSEQFF TGTGCCAGCAGTTACTCATTCGTCCCAGGTCGTAGTGAGCAGTTCTTC
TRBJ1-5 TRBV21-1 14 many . CASSKRFSNQPQHF TGTGCCAGCAGCAAAAGGTTTAGCAATCAGCCCCAGCATTTT
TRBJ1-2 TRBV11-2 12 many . CASSGGVIGYTF TGTGCCAGCAGCGGCGGAGTAATTGGCTACACCTTC
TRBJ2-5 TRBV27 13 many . CASRMTGGWTQYF TGTGCCAGCAGAATGACGGGGGGCTGGACCCAGTACTTC
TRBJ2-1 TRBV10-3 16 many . CAISVGTVTPYNEQFF TGTGCCATCAGTGTTGGGACCGTTACACCGTACAATGAGCAGTTCTTC
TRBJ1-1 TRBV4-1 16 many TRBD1 CASSRQMDRANTEAFF TGCGCCAGCAGCCGACAGATGGACAGGGCGAACACTGAAGCTTTCTTT
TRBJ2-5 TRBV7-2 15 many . CASSLVGGGQETQYF TGTGCCAGCAGCTTAGTAGGGGGGGGGCAAGAGACCCAGTACTTC
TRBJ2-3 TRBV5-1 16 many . CASSLGGRSSTDTQYF TGCGCCAGCAGCTTGGGGGGGCGATCTAGCACAGATACGCAGTATTTT
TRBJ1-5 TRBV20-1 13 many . CSARQDSNQPQHF TGCAGTGCTCGACAAGATAGCAATCAGCCCCAGCATTTT